This is a list of T cell receptor beta chains from one sample in a study of CD8 T cells in ankylosing spondylitis. TCRdb fed the 5' RACE reads into MiXCR, producing one record per CDR3 protein. The sample shows about 840,000 distinct CDR3 sequences, roughly 12% of them seen only once. The sequencing input was blood, either unsorted or a sorted T cell fraction (not recorded which). These receptor sequences come from a male donor with ankylosing spondylitis. The CDR3 runs from the conserved cysteine through the conserved F or W. D genes are given only for firm matches. Clone size, where shown, is once, few, many, or a class for clones that have expanded.

J gene: TRBJ2-7
clone size: .
V gene: TRBV4-3
D gene: .
CDR3 length: 13
CDR3 protein: CASSRSRLYEQYF
CDR3 DNA: TGCGCCAGCAGCCGGAGCAGGCTCTACGAGCAGTACTTC

J gene: TRBJ1-2
clone size: few
V gene: TRBV5-1
D gene: TRBD1
CDR3 length: 17
CDR3 protein: CASSLAPPDRGNYGYTF
CDR3 DNA: TGCGCCAGCAGCTTGGCCCCACCGGACAGGGGAAACTATGGCTACACCTTC

J gene: TRBJ2-7
clone size: .
V gene: TRBV11-2
D gene: TRBD1
CDR3 length: 16
CDR3 protein: CASSLIRDRGRHEQYF
CDR3 DNA: TGTGCCAGCAGCTTAATACGGGACAGGGGTCGCCACGAGCAGTACTTC

J gene: TRBJ1-6
clone size: .
V gene: TRBV6-5
D gene: TRBD1
CDR3 length: 16
CDR3 protein: CASSWDRGLYNSPLHF
CDR3 DNA: TGTGCCAGCAGTTGGGACAGGGGGCTTTATAATTCACCCCTCCACTTT

J gene: TRBJ2-3
clone size: few
V gene: TRBV4-2
D gene: TRBD2
CDR3 length: 16
CDR3 protein: CASSQRLAGSTDTQYF
CDR3 DNA: TGTGCCAGCAGCCAACGACTAGCGGGTAGCACAGATACGCAGTATTTT

J gene: TRBJ1-3
clone size: .
V gene: TRBV5-1
D gene: TRBD1
CDR3 length: 15
CDR3 protein: CASSLGRGLGNTIYF
CDR3 DNA: TGCGCCAGCAGCTTGGGCAGGGGGCTCGGAAACACCATATATTTT

J gene: TRBJ2-5
clone size: few
V gene: TRBV10-3
D gene: .
CDR3 length: 13
CDR3 protein: CAITRDIQETQYF
CDR3 DNA: TGTGCCATCACCAGGGACATCCAAGAGACCCAGTACTTC

J gene: TRBJ2-7
clone size: .
V gene: TRBV18
D gene: TRBD1
CDR3 length: 16
CDR3 protein: CASSPPGQGARGEQYF
CDR3 DNA: TGTGCCAGCTCACCCCCGGGACAGGGGGCGCGTGGGGAGCAGTACTTC

J gene: TRBJ2-7
clone size: many
V gene: TRBV20-1
D gene: .
CDR3 length: 13
CDR3 protein: CSVGKVLSYEQYF
CDR3 DNA: TGCAGTGTAGGGAAAGTTTTGTCCTACGAGCAGTACTTC

J gene: TRBJ2-7
clone size: few
V gene: TRBV20-1
D gene: TRBD2
CDR3 length: 15
CDR3 protein: CSFIPGLAGDYEQYF
CDR3 DNA: TGCAGTTTTATCCCAGGACTAGCGGGAGATTACGAGCAGTACTTC

J gene: TRBJ2-7
clone size: .
V gene: TRBV20-1
D gene: .
CDR3 length: 14
CDR3 protein: CSARQGYTPYEQYF
CDR3 DNA: TGCAGTGCTAGACAGGGTTATACGCCCTACGAGCAGTACTTC

J gene: TRBJ2-1
clone size: few
V gene: TRBV10-1
D gene: TRBD1
CDR3 length: 14
CDR3 protein: CASVRDRGLNEQFF
CDR3 DNA: TGCGCCAGCGTCCGGGACAGGGGGTTGAATGAGCAGTTCTTC

J gene: TRBJ2-7
clone size: many
V gene: TRBV7-2
D gene: TRBD2
CDR3 length: 15
CDR3 protein: CASSPSGVQSYEQYF
CDR3 DNA: TGTGCCAGCAGTCCTAGCGGGGTTCAGTCCTACGAGCAGTACTTC

J gene: TRBJ1-4
clone size: few
V gene: TRBV29-1
D gene: .
CDR3 length: 12
CDR3 protein: CSALVSNEKLFF
CDR3 DNA: TGCAGCGCCCTCGTGTCTAATGAAAAACTGTTTTTT

J gene: TRBJ2-3
clone size: many
V gene: TRBV9
D gene: .
CDR3 length: 15
CDR3 protein: CASSVLVGGPDTQYF
CDR3 DNA: TGTGCCAGCAGCGTATTGGTCGGTGGGCCAGATACGCAGTATTTT

J gene: TRBJ2-4
clone size: many
V gene: TRBV7-2
D gene: .
CDR3 length: 14
CDR3 protein: CASSLEGEVDIQYF
CDR3 DNA: TGTGCCAGCAGCTTAGAGGGGGAGGTGGACATTCAGTACTTC

J gene: TRBJ1-2
clone size: many
V gene: TRBV29-1
D gene: .
CDR3 length: 12
CDR3 protein: CSVEGPAGGYTF
CDR3 DNA: TGCAGCGTAGAAGGACCGGCGGGGGGCTACACCTTC

J gene: TRBJ2-7
clone size: .
V gene: TRBV29-1
D gene: .
CDR3 length: 13
CDR3 protein: CSVDGPGTYEQYF
CDR3 DNA: TGCAGCGTTGATGGGCCAGGCACCTACGAGCAGTACTTC

J gene: TRBJ1-4
clone size: many
V gene: TRBV5-1
D gene: TRBD1
CDR3 length: 15
CDR3 protein: CASSSTTGGTEKLFF
CDR3 DNA: TGCGCCAGCAGCAGCACGACAGGGGGCACTGAAAAACTGTTTTTT

J gene: TRBJ1-1
clone size: .
V gene: TRBV4-3
D gene: .
CDR3 length: 16
CDR3 protein: CASSLRAGYGGTEAFF
CDR3 DNA: TGCGCCAGCAGCCTGAGGGCAGGGTATGGGGGCACTGAAGCTTTCTTT

J gene: TRBJ2-1
clone size: many
V gene: TRBV5-1
D gene: TRBD2
CDR3 length: 13
CDR3 protein: CASRAGGNNEQFF
CDR3 DNA: TGCGCCAGCAGAGCGGGGGGGAACAATGAGCAGTTCTTC

J gene: TRBJ1-4
clone size: few
V gene: TRBV5-1
D gene: .
CDR3 length: 14
CDR3 protein: CASSEGATNEKLFF
CDR3 DNA: TGCGCCAGCAGCGAGGGGGCAACTAATGAAAAACTGTTTTTT

J gene: TRBJ1-3
clone size: .
V gene: TRBV5-1
D gene: .
CDR3 length: 17
CDR3 protein: CASSLWGSLRSGNTIYF
CDR3 DNA: TGCGCCAGCAGCTTGTGGGGTTCGCTTCGTTCTGGAAACACCATATATTTT

J gene: TRBJ1-5
clone size: .
V gene: TRBV7-8
D gene: .
CDR3 length: 14
CDR3 protein: CASSFKEGNQPQHF
CDR3 DNA: TGTGCCAGCAGCTTCAAGGAGGGGAATCAGCCCCAGCATTTT

J gene: TRBJ2-3
clone size: few
V gene: TRBV4-3
D gene: TRBD2
CDR3 length: 17
CDR3 protein: CASSQALAGGSTDTQYF
CDR3 DNA: TGCGCCAGCAGCCAAGCGCTAGCGGGAGGGTCCACAGATACGCAGTATTTT

J gene: TRBJ1-1
clone size: few
V gene: TRBV20-1
D gene: .
CDR3 length: 13
CDR3 protein: CSASGRGAPEAFF
CDR3 DNA: TGCAGTGCTAGCGGGAGGGGGGCCCCTGAAGCTTTCTTT

J gene: TRBJ2-1
clone size: .
V gene: TRBV5-1
D gene: .
CDR3 length: 14
CDR3 protein: CASSSTLSYNEQFF
CDR3 DNA: TGCGCCAGCAGCTCGACCCTGTCCTACAATGAGCAGTTCTTC

J gene: TRBJ2-1
clone size: .
V gene: TRBV29-1
D gene: TRBD2
CDR3 length: 15
CDR3 protein: CSVGGEADSYNEQFF
CDR3 DNA: TGCAGCGTGGGGGGGGAAGCAGACTCCTACAATGAGCAGTTCTTC

J gene: TRBJ1-1
clone size: .
V gene: TRBV2
D gene: .
CDR3 length: 16
CDR3 protein: CASSEIRQAVYTEAFF
CDR3 DNA: TGTGCCAGCAGTGAAATTCGGCAGGCTGTGTACACTGAAGCTTTCTTT

J gene: TRBJ1-6
clone size: .
V gene: TRBV20-1
D gene: .
CDR3 length: 13
CDR3 protein: CSAGGAPGSPLHF
CDR3 DNA: TGCAGTGCGGGGGGGGCACCTGGTTCACCCCTCCACTTT

J gene: TRBJ1-1
clone size: .
V gene: TRBV7-2
D gene: TRBD1
CDR3 length: 13
CDR3 protein: CASSLEQGVEAFF
CDR3 DNA: TGTGCCAGCAGCTTAGAACAGGGGGTTGAAGCTTTCTTT

J gene: TRBJ2-4
clone size: .
V gene: TRBV20-1
D gene: .
CDR3 length: 14
CDR3 protein: CSARVSLAKNIQYF
CDR3 DNA: TGCAGTGCTAGAGTTTCATTAGCCAAAAACATTCAGTACTTC